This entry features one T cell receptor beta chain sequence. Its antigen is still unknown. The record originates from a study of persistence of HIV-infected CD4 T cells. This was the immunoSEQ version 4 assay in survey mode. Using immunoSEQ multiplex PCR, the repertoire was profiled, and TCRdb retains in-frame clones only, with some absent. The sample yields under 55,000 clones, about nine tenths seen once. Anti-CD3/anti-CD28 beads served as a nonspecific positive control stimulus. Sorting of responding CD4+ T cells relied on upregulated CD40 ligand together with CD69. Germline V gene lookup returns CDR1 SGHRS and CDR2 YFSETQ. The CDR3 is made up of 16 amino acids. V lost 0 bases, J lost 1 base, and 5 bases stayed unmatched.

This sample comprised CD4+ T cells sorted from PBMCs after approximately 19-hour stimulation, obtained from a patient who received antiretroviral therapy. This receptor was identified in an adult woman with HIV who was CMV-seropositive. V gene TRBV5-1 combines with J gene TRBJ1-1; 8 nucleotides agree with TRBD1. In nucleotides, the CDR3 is TGCGCCAGCAGCTTGGCCGGGGACAGGTCGAACACTGAAGCTTTCTTT. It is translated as CASSLAGDRSNTEAFF.